This is a list of T cell receptor beta chains from one sample in a study of long-term antiretroviral therapy in people with HIV. Assay: immunoSEQ multiplex PCR; the TCRdb copy retains only in-frame clones and omits some. The table records about 20,000 clones, 80% of them present only once. Source: unsorted PBMCs, taken 0.2 years after starting antiretroviral therapy. These receptor sequences come from a woman in her thirties or forties with HIV. The CDR3 runs from the conserved cysteine through the conserved F or W. Fields, in order: V gene, J gene, D gene, clone size, CDR3 protein, CDR3 DNA. A D gene is named only where the DNA matches it firmly. For some rows the clone size is stated as once, few or many, or as a class when expanded; others skip it.

TRBV10-2	TRBJ2-7	TRBD2	.	CASRPGLANYEQYF	TGCGCCAGCAGACCGGGACTAGCGAACTACGAGCAGTACTTC
TRBV4-1	TRBJ2-7	TRBD2	.	CASSQDYREGSYEQYF	TGCGCCAGCAGCCAAGATTATAGGGAGGGGAGCTACGAGCAGTACTTC
TRBV7-6	TRBJ2-1	.	.	CASSVSREYNEQFF	TGTGCCAGCAGCGTTAGCCGGGAGTACAATGAGCAGTTCTTC
TRBV5-1	TRBJ1-4	TRBD1	.	CASSLGTGGTNEKLFF	TGCGCCAGCAGCCTAGGGACAGGGGGTACTAATGAAAAACTGTTTTTT
TRBV29-1	TRBJ1-2	.	.	CSVARVVNYGYTF	TGCAGCGTTGCCAGGGTCGTGAACTATGGCTACACCTTC
TRBV7-7	TRBJ1-1	TRBD1	few	CASTKFPAGTGGRTEAFF	TGTGCTAGCACCAAGTTTCCTGCCGGGACAGGGGGCCGGACTGAAGCTTTCTTT
TRBV5-1	TRBJ1-2	.	.	CASSIDSYGYTF	TGCGCCAGCAGCATTGATTCCTATGGCTACACCTTC
TRBV5-4	TRBJ1-1	.	.	CASSLVGGVNTEAFF	TGTGCCAGCAGCTTGGTGGGGGGCGTGAACACTGAAGCTTTCTTT
TRBV10-3	TRBJ1-1	TRBD1	.	CAISATQGGTNTEAFF	TGTGCCATCAGTGCCACCCAGGGGGGGACGAACACTGAAGCTTTCTTT
TRBV4-1	TRBJ1-4	TRBD1	.	CASSQDRGGQGNEKLFF	TGCGCCAGCAGCCAAGATAGGGGGGGACAGGGTAATGAAAAACTGTTTTTT
TRBV15	TRBJ2-5	.	.	CATSRDRGGETQYF	TGTGCCACCAGCAGAGATCGAGGGGGTGAGACCCAGTACTTC
TRBV6-6	TRBJ2-4	.	.	CASYASGAKNIQYF	TGTGCCAGCTACGCATCAGGGGCCAAAAACATTCAGTACTTC
TRBV5-1	TRBJ1-1	.	once	CASSRGDTEAFF	TGCGCCAGCAGCCGTGGGGACACTGAAGCTTTCTTT
TRBV6-4	TRBJ2-2	.	.	CASSEGSTGELFF	TGTGCCAGCAGTGAAGGTAGCACCGGGGAGCTGTTTTTT
TRBV5-4	TRBJ2-2	.	.	CASSLGTGRNTGELFF	TGTGCCAGCAGCTTGGGAACGGGGAGGAACACCGGGGAGCTGTTTTTT
TRBV7-6	TRBJ2-2	TRBD1	once	CASSLERTGATGELFF	TGTGCCAGCAGCTTAGAACGGACAGGGGCCACCGGGGAGCTGTTTTTT
TRBV10-3	TRBJ2-7	TRBD1	.	CAISRQGDEQYF	TGTGCCATCAGTCGACAGGGAGACGAGCAGTACTTC
TRBV18	TRBJ2-3	.	.	CASSRQAPDVDTQYF	TGTGCCAGCTCACGACAGGCCCCAGATGTAGATACGCAGTATTTT